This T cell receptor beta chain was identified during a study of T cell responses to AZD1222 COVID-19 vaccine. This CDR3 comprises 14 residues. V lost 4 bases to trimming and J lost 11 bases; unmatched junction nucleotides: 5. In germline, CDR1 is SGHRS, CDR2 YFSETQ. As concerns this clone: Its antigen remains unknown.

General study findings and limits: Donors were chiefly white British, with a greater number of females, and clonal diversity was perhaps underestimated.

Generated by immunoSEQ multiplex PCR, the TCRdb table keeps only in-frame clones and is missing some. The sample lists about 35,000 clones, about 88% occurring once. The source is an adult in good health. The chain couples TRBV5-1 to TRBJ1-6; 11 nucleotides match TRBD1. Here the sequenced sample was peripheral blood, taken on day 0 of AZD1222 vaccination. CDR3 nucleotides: TGCGCCAGCAGCGGAGGACAGGGGGCTGCACCCCTCCACTTT. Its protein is CASSGGQGAAPLHF.